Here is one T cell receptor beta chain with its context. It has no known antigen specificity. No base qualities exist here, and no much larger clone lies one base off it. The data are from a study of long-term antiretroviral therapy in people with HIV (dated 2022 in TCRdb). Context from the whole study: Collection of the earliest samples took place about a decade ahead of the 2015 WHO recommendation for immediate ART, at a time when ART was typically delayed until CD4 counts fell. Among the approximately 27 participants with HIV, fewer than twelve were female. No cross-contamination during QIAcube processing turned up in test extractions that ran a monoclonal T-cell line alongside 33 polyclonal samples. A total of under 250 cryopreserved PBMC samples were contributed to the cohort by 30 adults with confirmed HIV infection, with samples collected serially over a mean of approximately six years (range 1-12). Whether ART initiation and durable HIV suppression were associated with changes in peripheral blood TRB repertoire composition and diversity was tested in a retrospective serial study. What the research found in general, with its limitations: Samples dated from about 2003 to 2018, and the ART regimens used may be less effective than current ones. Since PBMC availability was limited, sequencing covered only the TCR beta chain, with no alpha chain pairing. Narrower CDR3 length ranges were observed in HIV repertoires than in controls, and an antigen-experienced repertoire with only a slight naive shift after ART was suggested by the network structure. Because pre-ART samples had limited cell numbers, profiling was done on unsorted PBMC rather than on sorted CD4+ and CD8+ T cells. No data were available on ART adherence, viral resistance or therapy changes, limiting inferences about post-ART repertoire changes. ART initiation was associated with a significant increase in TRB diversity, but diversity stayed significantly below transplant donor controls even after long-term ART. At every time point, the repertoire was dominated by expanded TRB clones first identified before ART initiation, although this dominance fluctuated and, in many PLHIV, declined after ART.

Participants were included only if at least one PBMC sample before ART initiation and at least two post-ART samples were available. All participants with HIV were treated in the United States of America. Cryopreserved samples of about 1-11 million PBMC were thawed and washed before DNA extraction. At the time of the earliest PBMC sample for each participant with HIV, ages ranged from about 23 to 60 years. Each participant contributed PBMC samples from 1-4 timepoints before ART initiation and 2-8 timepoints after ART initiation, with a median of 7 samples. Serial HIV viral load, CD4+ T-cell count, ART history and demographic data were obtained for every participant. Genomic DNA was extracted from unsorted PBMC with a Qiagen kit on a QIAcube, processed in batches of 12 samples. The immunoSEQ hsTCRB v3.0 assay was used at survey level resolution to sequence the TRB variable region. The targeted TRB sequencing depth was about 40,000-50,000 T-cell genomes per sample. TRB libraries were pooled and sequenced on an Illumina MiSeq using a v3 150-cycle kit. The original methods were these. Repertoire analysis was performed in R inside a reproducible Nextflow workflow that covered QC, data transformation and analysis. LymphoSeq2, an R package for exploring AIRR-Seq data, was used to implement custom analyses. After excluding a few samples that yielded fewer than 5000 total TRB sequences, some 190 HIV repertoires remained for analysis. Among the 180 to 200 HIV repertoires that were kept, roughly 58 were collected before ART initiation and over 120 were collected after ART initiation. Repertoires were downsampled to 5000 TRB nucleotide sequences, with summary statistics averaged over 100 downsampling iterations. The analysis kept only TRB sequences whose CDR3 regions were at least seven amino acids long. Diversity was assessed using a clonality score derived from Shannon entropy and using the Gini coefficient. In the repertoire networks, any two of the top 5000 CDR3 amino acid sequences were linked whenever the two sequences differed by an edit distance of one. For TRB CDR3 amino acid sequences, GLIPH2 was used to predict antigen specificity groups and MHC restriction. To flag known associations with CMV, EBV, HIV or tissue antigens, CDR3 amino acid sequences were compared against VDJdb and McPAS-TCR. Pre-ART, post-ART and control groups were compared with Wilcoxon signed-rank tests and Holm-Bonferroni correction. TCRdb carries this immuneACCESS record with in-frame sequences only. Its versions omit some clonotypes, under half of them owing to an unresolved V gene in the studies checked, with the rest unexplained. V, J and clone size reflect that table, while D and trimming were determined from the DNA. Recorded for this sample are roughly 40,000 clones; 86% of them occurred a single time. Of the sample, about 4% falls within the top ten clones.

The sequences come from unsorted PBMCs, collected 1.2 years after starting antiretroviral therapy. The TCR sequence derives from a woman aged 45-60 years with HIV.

The sequenced DNA is TGTGCCCCACGAGGGTCGGGGGCTAACTACAATGAGCAGTTCTTC. This codes for CAPRGSGANYNEQFF. The receptor chain draws on TRBV27 and TRBJ2-1; the D call is tentative, TRBD1 or TRBD2, as each matches 6 bases. CDR1 and CDR2 were assigned from the germline V gene (reference sequence) as MNHEY and SMNVEV. The CDR3 spans 15 residues, from the cysteine through the phenylalanine. The kept DNA is CDR3 alone, 45 bases in frame from the first base. V is pared back by 11 bases and J by 3 bases, with 20 bases lying between the germline termini.